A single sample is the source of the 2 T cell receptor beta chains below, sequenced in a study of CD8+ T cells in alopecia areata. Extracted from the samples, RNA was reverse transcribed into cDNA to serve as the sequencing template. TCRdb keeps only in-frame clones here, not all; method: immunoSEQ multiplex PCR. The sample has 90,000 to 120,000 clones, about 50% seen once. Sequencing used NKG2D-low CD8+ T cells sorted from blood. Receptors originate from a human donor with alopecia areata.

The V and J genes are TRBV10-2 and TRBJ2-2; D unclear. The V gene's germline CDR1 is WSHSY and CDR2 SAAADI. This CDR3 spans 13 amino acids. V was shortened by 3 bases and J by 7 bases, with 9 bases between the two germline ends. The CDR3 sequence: CASSDPTLGELFF. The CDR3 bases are TGCGCCAGCAGTGACCCAACTCTCGGGGAGCTGTTTTTT.

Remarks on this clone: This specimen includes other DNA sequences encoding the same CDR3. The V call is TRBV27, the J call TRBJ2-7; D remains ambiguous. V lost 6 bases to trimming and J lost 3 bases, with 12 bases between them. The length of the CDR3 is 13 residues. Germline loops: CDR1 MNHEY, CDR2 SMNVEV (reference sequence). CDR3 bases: TGTGCCAGCAGCCTCCGTAGGAGCTACGAGCAGTACTTC. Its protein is CASSLRRSYEQYF.